This TCR beta chain was captured by sequencing in a study of regulatory T cells in long-lasting Graves disease. CDR3-region Arm-PCR and iRepertoire HTBI primers produced the TCR beta libraries. TCRdb reanalysed the multiplex PCR reads using MiXCR and keeps one entry per CDR3 protein. The table includes about 520,000 distinct CDR3 sequences, around 12% detected once. Sample time point: newly diagnosed GD, antithyroid drugs for less than 3 months. Extracted PBMC RNA gave rise to the TCR library. Germline assignment: CDR1 SEHNR and CDR2 FQNEAQ (reference sequence). J gave up 10 bases and V 4 bases, and 8 bases lay outside the gene matches. The CDR3 runs 15 residues. The same sample was also used in a study of T cells in Graves' hyperthyroidism and ophthalmopathy. According to that study: Researchers found most expanded thyroid clonotypes above 0.001 in blood as well. Before onset, ophthalmopathy was predicted by the model a median around 6 months earlier.

Sample: peripheral blood mononuclear cells (PBMCs), taken at new diagnosis, from a patient treated with antithyroid drugs. The receptor comes from a woman aged 30 to 39 with Graves disease. V and J are TRBV7-9 and TRBJ2-1; 12 bases fit TRBD2. The CDR3 sequence is CASSSLTSGRTEQFF. CDR3 DNA: TGTGCCAGCAGCTCTTTGACTAGCGGGAGAACAGAGCAGTTCTTC.